This TCR beta chain was sequenced during a study of regulatory T cells in long-lasting Graves disease. Study conclusions and caveats: Persistent disease favored TRBV28, TRBJ1-2 and TRBJ2-5.

HTBI primers from iRepertoire and Arm-PCR of CDR3 regions yielded the TCR beta libraries. In TCRdb, the multiplex PCR reads were re-called with MiXCR into one record per CDR3 protein. The repertoire holds a few hundred thousand distinct CDR3 sequences, with about 16% as singletons. Time point described: newly diagnosed GD, antithyroid drugs for less than 3 months. After RNA was extracted from PBMCs, the TCR library was made from it. Diagnosing Graves' disease relied on the American Thyroid Association guidelines. This clonotype was recorded a few times. What it recognizes is unknown. Trimming removed 3 bases from V and 3 bases from J; junction bases left unmatched: 4. The CDR3 runs 16 residues. CDR1 MNHGY and CDR2 SVAAGI come from the germline V gene. The same sample was also used in a study of T cells in Graves' hyperthyroidism and ophthalmopathy. As reported in that work: Subjects aged 18 to 65 presented with newly diagnosed hyperthyroidism of less than 2 months' duration.

The genes are TRBV6-9 and TRBJ2-3, with TRBD2 matching over 12 bases. The sample consisted of peripheral blood mononuclear cells (PBMCs), taken at new diagnosis, from a patient treated with antithyroid drugs. The TCR originated in a woman aged 18-35 years with Graves disease. The CDR3 nucleotides read TGTGCCAGCAGTTACTCCGGGACTAGCGGGACAGATACGCAGTATTTT. The encoded protein is CASSYSGTSGTDTQYF.